Given below is one T cell receptor beta chain in context. This sample stems from a study of blood T cell repertoires in COVID-19. Background on the study: The United States, Italy and Spain were the sources of the acute and convalescent COVID-19 samples. T cells, B-cell-depleted T cells, or PBMCs provided the cDNA or gDNA that served as material.

The CDR3 contains 15 residues. Germline V gives CDR1 LNHDA, CDR2 SQIVND (reference sequence). V lost 3 bases to trimming and J lost 3 bases, with 12 bases between them. In the authors' workflow: Amplifying reference gene primers gave estimates of nucleated cell counts. The repertoire was sequenced with immunoSEQ multiplex PCR; TCRdb's copy has only in-frame clones and lacks some. The DNA gave D and trimming, while V, J and clone size come from that table. The sample lists 200,000 to 300,000 clones, approximately 85% occurring once. V usage is TRBV19 and J usage is TRBJ1-5; possibly TRBD1 for D (5 bases). The receptor was isolated from a man in his forties or fifties with acute or convalescent COVID-19. The sequenced material came from peripheral blood. For the CDR3, the DNA is TGTGCCAGTAGTATGTCAGGGAGGTCCAATCAGCCCCAGCATTTT. It specifies CASSMSGRSNQPQHF.